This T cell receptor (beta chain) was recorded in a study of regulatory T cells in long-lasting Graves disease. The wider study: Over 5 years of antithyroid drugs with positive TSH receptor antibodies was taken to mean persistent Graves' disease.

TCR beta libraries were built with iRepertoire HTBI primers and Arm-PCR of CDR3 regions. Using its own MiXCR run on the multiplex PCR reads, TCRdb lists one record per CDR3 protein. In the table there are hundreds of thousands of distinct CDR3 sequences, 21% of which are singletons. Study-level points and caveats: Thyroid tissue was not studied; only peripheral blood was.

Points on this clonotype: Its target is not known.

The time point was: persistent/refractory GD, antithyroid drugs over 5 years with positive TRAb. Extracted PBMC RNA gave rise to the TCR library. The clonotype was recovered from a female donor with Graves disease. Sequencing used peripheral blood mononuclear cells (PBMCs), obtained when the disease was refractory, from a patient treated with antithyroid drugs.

This CDR3 reads CASSLRLAGTLHEQYF. The CDR3 DNA sequence: TGTGCCAGCAGCTTACGGCTAGCGGGAACTCTCCACGAGCAGTACTTC. V gene TRBV11-2 combines with J gene TRBJ2-7; TRBD2 matches 9 bases. The CDR3 spans 16 residues. Germline V gene sequence: CDR1 SGHAT, CDR2 FQNNGV. Trimming took 2 bases from V and 5 from J; bases not matched to a gene: 10.